Listed here are 10 T cell receptor beta chains from one sample, sequenced in a study of CD8 T cells in ankylosing spondylitis. Study results and caveats: Roughly eight highly homologous variants made up a TCR beta motif, and this motif appeared characteristic of ankylosing spondylitis blood.

What these receptors recognize is not known. TCRdb processed the 5' RACE reads anew with MiXCR; each CDR3 protein has one entry. The sample consists of approximately 540,000 distinct CDR3 sequences, roughly 13% of them appearing once. Sequencing input: blood, either unsorted or a sorted T cell fraction (not recorded which). Receptors were obtained from a male donor with ankylosing spondylitis.

Turning to this clonotype: Mismatch with germline at one junction end may stem from a read error. The chain uses TRBV5-1 and TRBJ2-3, with a tentative D call TRBD1 (5 bases). Germline V gene data show CDR1 as SGHRS and CDR2 as YFSETQ. The CDR3 totals 13 residues. The CDR3 nucleotides read TGCGCCAGCAGCCTCGACAGCCCAGATAAGCAGTATTTT. Protein sequence: CASSLDSPDKQYF.

This clonotype was seen a handful of times. The rearrangement joins TRBV29-1 to TRBJ2-1, with 12 bases fitting TRBD2. V lost 4 bases to trimming and J lost 7 bases; unmatched junction nucleotides: 5. The CDR3 spans 14 residues. CDR1 is SQVTM, CDR2 ANQGSEA, per germline. Here the CDR3 reads CSVVITSGRNEQFF. The CDR3 coding sequence is TGCAGCGTTGTAATAACTAGCGGGAGGAATGAGCAGTTCTTC.

This chain connects TRBV20-1 to TRBJ1-5; 7 positions match TRBD1. The CDR3 totals 13 residues. Per germline, CDR1 DFQATT and CDR2 SNEGSKA (reference sequence). Losses at the gene ends were 3 bases for V and 1 base for J; bases not matched to a gene: 0. The CDR3 loop reads CSARTGSNQPQHF. For the CDR3, the DNA is TGCAGTGCTAGGACAGGGAGCAATCAGCCCCAGCATTTT.

A few counts support this clonotype. The V call is TRBV7-2, the J call TRBJ2-1; the D is unclear. Germline V gene lookup returns CDR1 SGHTA and CDR2 FQGNSA. Deletions cut 3 bases from V and 5 bases from J, with 8 bases between. The CDR3 consists of 13 residues. The CDR3 DNA follows: TGTGCCAGCAGCTTTTTACTTGACAATGAGCAGTTCTTC. It is translated as CASSFLLDNEQFF.

V gene TRBV7-8 combines with J gene TRBJ2-1; a weak D match, TRBD2 (5 bases). There are 14 residues in the CDR3. CDR1 is SGHVS and CDR2 is FQNEAQ in the germline V gene. V shed 5 bases and J shed 8 bases, with 16 bases lying between them. This chain's CDR3 is CASSLTLAGDEQFF. The DNA for the CDR3 is TGTGCCAGCAGCCTTACGCTAGCTGGCGATGAGCAGTTCTTC.

This clonotype was counted only a few times. V usage is TRBV10-1 and J usage is TRBJ2-1; TRBD2 aligns across 7 bases. Per germline, CDR1 WNHNN and CDR2 SYGVQD (reference sequence). The CDR3 loop spans 15 amino acids. With V trimmed by 5 bases and J by 3 bases, 7 bases remained unmatched. Here the CDR3 reads CASSWEASGYNEQFF. In nucleotides, the CDR3 is TGCGCCAGCAGTTGGGAGGCTAGCGGCTACAATGAGCAGTTCTTC.

The V call is TRBV5-1, the J call TRBJ2-7, with a possible D match to TRBD2 (6 bases). CDR3 length: 14 residues. V shed 0 bases and J shed 5 bases, with 12 bases lying between them. Germline loops: CDR1 SGHRS, CDR2 YFSETQ. CDR3 in DNA: TGCGCCAGCAGCTTGGCAACAGGAGGGGACGAGCAGTACTTC. This sequence encodes CASSLATGGDEQYF.

This sequence joins TRBV27 and TRBJ2-7, with D maybe TRBD2 (6 bases). Trimming stripped 2 bases from V and 3 bases from J, with 20 bases between. Germline V gene sequence: CDR1 MNHEY, CDR2 SMNVEV (reference sequence). The length of the CDR3 is 17 residues. CDR3 protein: CASSLIGGWVSGYEQYF. DNA for the CDR3: TGTGCCAGCAGTTTAATCGGCGGGTGGGTTAGCGGCTACGAGCAGTACTTC.

The V call is TRBV7-8, the J call TRBJ1-5, with D possibly matching TRBD1 (5 bases). The CDR3 is 16 residues long. Germline CDR1 is SGHVS and CDR2 is FQNEAQ. Trimming left V 7 bases short and J 2 bases short, with 18 bases between. CDR3 residues: CASTPTGGSGNQPQHF. In nucleotides, the CDR3 is TGTGCCAGCACCCCAACGGGGGGAAGTGGCAATCAGCCCCAGCATTTT.

This clonotype was recorded many times. The chain joins TRBV12-3 or TRBV12-4 to TRBJ1-1; D remains ambiguous. Trimming removed 6 bases from V and 3 bases from J, with 11 bases in between. The CDR3 is 13 amino acids. For the CDR3, the DNA is TGTGCCAGCAGCCGGAATATAGACACTGAAGCTTTCTTT. It yields the protein CASSRNIDTEAFF.